This T cell receptor beta chain was profiled in a study of T-cell reconstitution after alpha-beta-depleted transplantation in children. Study results and caveats: In some patients, recipient T cells and intrathymic progenitors surviving conditioning explained high day-60 diversity.

With respect to this clonotype: Its target is unknown.

Germline V lookup: CDR1 MNHNS, CDR2 SASEGT. Trimming left V 6 bases short and J 1 base short, with 13 bases between. The CDR3 consists of 15 residues. Unique molecular identifiers were used in preparing the TCRbeta library. TCRdb recomputed calls from the PCR reads with MiXCR, one row per CDR3 protein. The data hold around 94,000 distinct CDR3 sequences, with roughly 7.1% observed a single time. The chain combines TRBV6-1 with TRBJ1-3; D remains unclear. The TCR originated in a boy between 2 and 10 years old with acute lymphoblastic leukemia, due to receive a stem cell transplant. This specimen consisted of PBMCs, obtained before TCRalphabeta/CD19-depleted stem cell transplant. The CDR3 DNA sequence: TGTGCCAGCAGCTTGTCAAGGCAGTCTGGAAACACCATATATTTT. As protein: CASSLSRQSGNTIYF.